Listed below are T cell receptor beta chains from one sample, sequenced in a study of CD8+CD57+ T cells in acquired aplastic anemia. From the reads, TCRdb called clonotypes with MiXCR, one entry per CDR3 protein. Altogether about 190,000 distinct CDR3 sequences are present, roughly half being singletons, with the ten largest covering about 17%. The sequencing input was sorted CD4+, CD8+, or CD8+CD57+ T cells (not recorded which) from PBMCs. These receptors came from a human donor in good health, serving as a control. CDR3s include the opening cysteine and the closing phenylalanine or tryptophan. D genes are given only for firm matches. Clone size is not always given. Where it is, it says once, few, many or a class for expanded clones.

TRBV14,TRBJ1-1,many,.,CASSGITGTEAFF,TGTGCCAGCAGCGGAATTACGGGTACTGAAGCTTTCTTT
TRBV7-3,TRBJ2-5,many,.,CASSLTVTEETQYF,TGTGCCAGCAGCTTAACTGTGACAGAAGAGACCCAGTACTTC
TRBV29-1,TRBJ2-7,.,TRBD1,CSVGRGFSSYEQYF,TGCAGCGTTGGCAGGGGGTTCAGCTCCTACGAGCAGTACTTC
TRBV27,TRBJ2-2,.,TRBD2,CATRGGPNTGELFF,TGTGCCACCCGGGGGGGGCCGAACACCGGGGAGCTGTTTTTT
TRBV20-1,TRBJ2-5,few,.,CSASIRDGTQETQYF,TGCAGTGCTAGTATTAGGGACGGAACTCAAGAGACCCAGTACTTC
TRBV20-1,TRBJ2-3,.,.,CSARDRGDTQYF,TGCAGTGCTAGAGATCGAGGAGATACGCAGTATTTT
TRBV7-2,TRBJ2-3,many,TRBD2,CASSFSGGAADTQYF,TGTGCCAGCAGCTTTAGCGGGGGGGCTGCAGATACGCAGTATTTT
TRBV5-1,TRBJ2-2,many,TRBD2,CASSLWPSGLPVGGELFF,TGCGCCAGCAGCCTGTGGCCTAGCGGACTTCCCGTGGGCGGGGAGCTGTTTTTT
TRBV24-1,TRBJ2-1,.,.,CATEGGGSHEQFF,TGTGCCACCGAGGGGGGGGGAAGCCATGAGCAGTTCTTC
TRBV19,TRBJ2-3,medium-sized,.,CASSTGGRGWTDTQYF,TGTGCCAGTAGTACAGGAGGTCGCGGTTGGACAGATACGCAGTATTTT
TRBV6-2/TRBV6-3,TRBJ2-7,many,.,CASSFVPTSSYEQYF,TGTGCCAGCAGTTTCGTGCCTACTAGCTCCTACGAGCAGTACTTC
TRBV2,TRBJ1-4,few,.,CASMFGGRATNEKLFF,TGTGCCAGCATGTTCGGGGGGAGGGCAACTAATGAAAAACTGTTTTTT
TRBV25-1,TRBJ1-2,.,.,CASDLGYTRELVDYGYTF,TGTGCCAGCGATCTGGGCTATACAAGGGAGCTCGTGGACTATGGCTACACCTTC
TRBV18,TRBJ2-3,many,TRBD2,CASSPPLAANTDTQYF,TGTGCCAGCTCACCACCTCTAGCGGCGAACACAGATACGCAGTATTTT
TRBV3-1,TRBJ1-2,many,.,CASSQDALGGYTF,TGTGCCAGCAGCCAAGATGCACTAGGTGGCTACACCTTC
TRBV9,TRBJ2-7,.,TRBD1,CASSTRDRSYEQYF,TGTGCCAGCAGCACCCGGGACAGGTCCTACGAGCAGTACTTC
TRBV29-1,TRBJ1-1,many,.,CSVGEDTEAFF,TGCAGCGTTGGGGAGGACACTGAAGCTTTCTTT
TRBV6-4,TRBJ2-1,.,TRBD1,CASSDVGTGYVQFF,TGTGCCAGCAGTGACGTCGGGACAGGGTACGTGCAGTTCTTC
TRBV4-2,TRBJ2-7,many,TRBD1,CASSQQDRGYEQYF,TGTGCCAGCAGCCAGCAGGACAGGGGGTACGAGCAGTACTTC
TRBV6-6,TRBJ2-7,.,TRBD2,CASSSGVEQYF,TGTGCCAGCAGTAGCGGGGTAGAGCAGTACTTC
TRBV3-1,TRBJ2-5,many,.,CASSQGALTPETQYF,TGTGCCAGCAGCCAAGGGGCCCTCACCCCAGAGACCCAGTACTTC
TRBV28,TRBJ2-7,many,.,CAVQGSKVEQYF,TGTGCCGTCCAGGGTAGTAAAGTCGAGCAGTACTTC
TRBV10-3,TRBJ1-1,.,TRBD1,CAISDPKRQGGAEAFF,TGTGCCATCAGTGACCCAAAACGACAGGGAGGAGCTGAAGCTTTCTTT
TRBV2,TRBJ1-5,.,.,CARYTDYQPQHF,TGTGCCAGATATACGGATTATCAGCCCCAGCATTTT
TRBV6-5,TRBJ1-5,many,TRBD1,CASSYSRTGGQPQHF,TGTGCCAGCAGTTACTCGAGGACAGGGGGTCAGCCCCAGCATTTT
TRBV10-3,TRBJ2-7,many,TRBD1,CAIRGDRYSYEQYF,TGTGCCATCAGGGGGGACAGGTACTCCTACGAGCAGTACTTC
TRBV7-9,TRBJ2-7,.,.,CATSAKQAYEQYF,TGTGCCACCAGCGCCAAACAAGCGTACGAGCAGTACTTC
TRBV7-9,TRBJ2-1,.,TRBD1,CTSSPGGGHNEQFF,TGTACCAGCAGCCCAGGGGGCGGACACAATGAGCAGTTCTTC
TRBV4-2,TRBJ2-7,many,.,CASSQDAGLEQYF,TGTGCCAGCAGCCAAGATGCAGGGTTGGAGCAGTACTTC
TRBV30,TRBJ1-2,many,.,CAWQRDRTNYGYTF,TGTGCCTGGCAACGAGACAGAACAAACTATGGCTACACCTTC
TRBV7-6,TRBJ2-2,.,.,CASSLVGARTGELFF,TGTGCCAGCAGCTTAGTTGGGGCGCGCACCGGGGAGCTGTTTTTT
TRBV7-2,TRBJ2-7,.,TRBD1,CASSQDRRGQGLNEQYF,TGCGCCAGCAGCCAAGATAGGAGGGGACAGGGCCTGAACGAGCAGTACTTC
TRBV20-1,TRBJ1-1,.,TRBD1,CSAQGVANTEAFF,TGCAGTGCTCAGGGGGTAGCGAACACTGAAGCTTTCTTT
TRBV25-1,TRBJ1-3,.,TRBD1,CASSAGQGGGNTIYF,TGTGCCAGCAGCGCCGGACAGGGGGGAGGAAACACCATATATTTT
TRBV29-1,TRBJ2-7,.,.,CSVGQGAHF,.
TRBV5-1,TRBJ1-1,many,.,CASSPRVSNTEAFF,TGCGCCAGCAGCCCGCGAGTATCGAACACTGAAGCTTTCTTT
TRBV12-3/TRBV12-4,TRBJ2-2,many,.,CASSSRGTGELFF,TGTGCCAGCAGTTCCAGGGGCACCGGGGAGCTGTTTTTT
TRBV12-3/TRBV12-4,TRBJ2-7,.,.,CASGLEGPTVDF,TGTGCTAGTGGTTTGGAGGGACCTACGGTGGACTTC
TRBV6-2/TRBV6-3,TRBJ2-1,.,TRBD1,CASSYGVGQPSYNEQFF,TGTGCCAGCAGTTACGGGGTGGGACAGCCTTCCTACAATGAGCAGTTCTTC
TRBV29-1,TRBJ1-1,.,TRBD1,CSVDDRGGNTEAFF,TGCAGCGTTGACGACAGGGGGGGAAACACTGAAGCTTTCTTT
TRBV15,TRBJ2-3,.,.,CAGSVERSGDTQYF,TGTGCCGGCAGCGTAGAGCGGAGCGGTGATACGCAGTATTTT
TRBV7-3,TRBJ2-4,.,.,CASSLGALDIQYF,TGTGCCAGCAGCTTAGGTGCTCTGGACATTCAGTACTTC
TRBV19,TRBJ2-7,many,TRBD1,CASSTGQGNEQYF,TGTGCCAGTAGTACGGGACAGGGAAACGAGCAGTACTTC